What follows are 23 T cell receptor beta chains derived from one specimen sequenced in a study of blood T cell repertoires in COVID-19. Clones were sequenced by immunoSEQ multiplex PCR, and TCRdb holds only the in-frame ones, with some missing. Of 150,000 to 200,000 clones in the sample, 70% to 90% were seen once. The sample comprised peripheral blood. The source of these receptors is a man in his forties who had recovered from COVID-19.

The J gene is TRBJ2-1, the V gene TRBV9; D might be TRBD2 (5 bases). This CDR3 spans 16 amino acids. V dropped 0 bases and J dropped 0 bases, with 10 bases sitting between them. Per germline, CDR1 SGDLS and CDR2 YYNGEE. Written as DNA, the CDR3 is TGTGCCAGCAGCGTAGCTCGAGGGAGCTCCTACAATGAGCAGTTCTTC. It specifies CASSVARGSSYNEQFF. Looking up the rest from reference TRBV9 and TRBJ2-1 gives the full variable domain: DSGVTQTPKHLITATGQRVTLRCSPRSGDLSVYWYQQSLDQGLQFLIQYYNGEERAKGNILERFSAQQFPDLHSELNLSSLELGDSALYFCASSVARGSSYNEQFFGPGTRLTVL.

The chain joins TRBV5-1 to TRBJ2-3; 9 nucleotides line up with TRBD2. Germline V gene lookup returns CDR1 SGHRS and CDR2 YFSETQ. CDR3 size: 15 residues. With 4 bases clipped from V and 6 bases from J, the junction kept 9 bases outside the gene matches. The CDR3 sequence is CASSHPASGTDTQYF. CDR3 DNA sequence: TGCGCCAGCAGCCACCCGGCTAGCGGGACGGATACGCAGTATTTT.

The CDR3 is CASSYQGIGSNEQFF. The DNA for the CDR3 is TGTGCCAGCAGTTATCAGGGGATAGGATCCAATGAGCAGTTCTTC. The rearrangement links TRBV6-2 or TRBV6-3 to TRBJ2-1, with D perhaps TRBD1 (6 bases). The CDR3 sequence is 15 residues long. CDR1 and CDR2 from the germline V gene are MNHEY and SVGEGT. Deletions cut 3 bases from V and 6 bases from J, with 15 bases between.

This clone was picked up a small number of times. The chain combines TRBV9 with TRBJ1-1, with unresolved D. The germline V gene has CDR1 SGDLS and CDR2 YYNGEE. This CDR3 has 14 residues. The V gene lost 5 bases and the J gene lost 1 base, with 12 bases spanning the gap. CDR3 sequence (DNA): TGTGCCAGCAGTCCTCTTGGCAAGAACACTGAAGCTTTCTTT. Protein sequence: CASSPLGKNTEAFF.

This clone was observed a few times. V is TRBV28 and J is TRBJ1-2; D is unresolved. In germline, CDR1 is MDHEN, CDR2 SYDVKM. With 7 bases removed from V and 5 bases from J, the gap between germline ends came to 17 bases. The CDR3 totals 14 residues. For the CDR3, the DNA is TGTGCCAGCACTATATTGGGCGCGGGATATGGCTACACCTTC. Translation gives CASTILGAGYGYTF.

V gene TRBV6-5 combines with J gene TRBJ1-1; 9 nucleotides align to TRBD1. The CDR3 is 15 residues long. Germline CDR1 MNHEY, CDR2 SVGAGI. The J segment lost 4 bases and the V segment lost 4 bases, leaving 7 bases of the junction unmatched. CDR3 nucleotides: TGTGCCAGCAGTTCATCTCACAGGGGGCCCACTGAAGCTTTCTTT. Translated, it gives CASSSSHRGPTEAFF.

The chain employs TRBV2 and TRBJ2-2, with 8 bases that match TRBD2. The CDR3 runs to 16 residues. The ends lost 0 bases at V and 5 bases at J; junction bases unmatched: 5. CDR1 and CDR2 (germline): SNHLY, FYNNEI. CDR3 loop: CASSEARGGRTGELFF. The CDR3 bases are TGTGCCAGCAGTGAAGCCCGGGGGGGCCGAACCGGGGAGCTGTTTTTT.

V usage is TRBV28 and J usage is TRBJ2-1; TRBD2 matches at 11 bases. The CDR3 is made up of 18 amino acids. The germline CDR1 and CDR2 sequences are MDHEN and SYDVKM. V was pared by 3 bases and J by 9 bases, with 16 bases of the junction left unmatched. DNA of the CDR3: TGTGCCAGCAGTTTGGGACAGCCTGGGACTAGCGGCCGTGGTGAGCAGTTCTTC. Its protein is CASSLGQPGTSGRGEQFF.

This clone has a handful of counts. V is TRBV6-5 and J is TRBJ1-3; D gene unclear. The CDR3 length is 12 residues. Per the germline V gene, CDR1 is MNHEY and CDR2 is SVGAGI. V dropped 6 bases and J dropped 8 bases, with 11 bases sitting between them. The CDR3 loop reads CASSLEGDTIYF. The CDR3 DNA reads TGTGCCAGCAGCCTGGAGGGAGACACCATATATTTT.

This sequence joins TRBV7-9 and TRBJ1-1; unclear D gene. Germline values: CDR1 SEHNR, CDR2 FQNEAQ (reference sequence). CDR3 size: 15 residues. Between the trimmed V and J ends, which lost 0 bases and 5 bases, there was a span of 13 bases. Here the CDR3 reads CASSLALSGRTEAFF. The CDR3 DNA reads as TGTGCCAGCAGCTTAGCACTGAGCGGGCGAACTGAAGCTTTCTTT.

The V and J genes are TRBV28 and TRBJ1-5; D unclear. From germline, CDR1 is MDHEN and CDR2 SYDVKM. The CDR3 loop spans 13 amino acids. The germline V and J ends were trimmed by 6 bases and 3 bases, with 9 bases remaining between them. The CDR3 is CASRLQINQPQHF. In nucleotides, the CDR3 is TGTGCCAGCAGACTCCAAATCAATCAGCCCCAGCATTTT.

A remark on this clone: Other DNA sequences in the sample encode the same CDR3. The gene calls are TRBV4-3 and TRBJ2-1; 10 bases fit TRBD2. The V gene end was trimmed by 1 base and the J gene end by 4 bases; junction bases not matched to a gene: 4. Germline lookup yields CDR1 LGHNA and CDR2 YSLEER. The CDR3 runs 16 residues. For the CDR3, the DNA is TGCGCCAGCAGCCAAGGCTTAGCGGGAGGTTACAATGAGCAGTTCTTC. This codes for CASSQGLAGGYNEQFF.

This clone occurred a few times. The chain employs TRBV6-5 and TRBJ2-7; weak D call: TRBD1 (6 bases). The CDR3 runs 13 residues. Per the germline V gene, CDR1 is MNHEY and CDR2 is SVGAGI. Trimming left V 0 bases short and J 6 bases short, with 9 bases between. The CDR3 DNA reads TGTGCCAGCAGTTACTCTACAGGGTCCGAGCAGTACTTC. Translation: CASSYSTGSEQYF.

The chain employs TRBV7-2 and TRBJ1-1; 9 bases match TRBD1. Germline CDR1 is SGHTA and CDR2 is FQGNSA. The CDR3 is 15 residues long. Trimming took 2 bases from V and 3 from J; bases not matched to a gene: 4. The CDR3, as DNA: TGTGCCAGCAGCTTATCCTGGACAGGGGACACTGAAGCTTTCTTT. Translation: CASSLSWTGDTEAFF.

This clone appeared a single time. The chain uses TRBV20-1 and TRBJ2-3; the match to TRBD2 covers 7 bases. CDR3 length equals 17 residues. Germline lookup yields CDR1 DFQATT and CDR2 SNEGSKA (reference sequence). J was trimmed by 0 bases and V by 3 bases; bases with no gene match: 12. CDR3 in amino acids: CSASSGGASGSTDTQYF. Written as DNA, the CDR3 is TGCAGTGCTAGTTCAGGCGGCGCTAGCGGCAGCACAGATACGCAGTATTTT.

The chain combines TRBV19 with TRBJ1-4, with D unresolved. Germline CDR1 reads LNHDA; CDR2 reads SQIVND (reference sequence). The V end lost 2 bases, the J end lost 3 bases, and 7 bases lay between the germline ends. The CDR3 runs 14 residues. The chain's CDR3 is CASSISSANEKLFF. The CDR3 nucleotides are TGTGCCAGTAGTATATCCTCGGCTAATGAAAAACTGTTTTTT.

On this clone itself: A read error may produce the germline difference seen at one junction end. The chain recombines TRBV7-9 with TRBJ2-7; 7 bases are a match to TRBD2. The length of the CDR3 is 15 residues. CDR1 is SEHNR and CDR2 is FQNEAQ in the germline V gene (reference sequence). The CDR3 loop reads CASSLADTISYEQYF. The CDR3 coding sequence is TGTGCCAGCAGCCTAGCGGACACCATCTCCTACGAGCAGTACTTC. Using reference TRBV7-9 and TRBJ2-7 for the parts outside the CDR3, the full variable domain is DTGVSQNPRHKITKRGQNVTFRCDPISEHNRLYWYRQTLGQGPEFLTYFQNEAQLEKSRLLSDRFSAERPKGSFSTLEIQRTEQGDSAMYLCASSLADTISYEQYFGPGTRLTVT.

The chain recombines TRBV6-5 with TRBJ2-1, with D unclear. The CDR3 is 14 residues long. Germline CDR1 and CDR2: MNHEY and SVGAGI. Trimming left V 3 bases short and J 4 bases short, with 10 bases between. The CDR3 nucleotides read TGTGCCAGCAGTTATGGCGGAAAGTACAATGAGCAGTTCTTC. This codes for CASSYGGKYNEQFF.

CDR3 sequence reads: CASSASGTDSTDTQYF. CDR3 bases: TGTGCCAGCAGTGCCTCCGGGACAGATAGCACAGATACGCAGTATTTT. The genes are TRBV6-1 and TRBJ2-3; the match to TRBD1 covers 7 bases. CDR1 and CDR2 from the germline V gene are MNHNS and SASEGT. V was pared by 4 bases and J by 0 bases, with 7 bases of the junction left unmatched. The CDR3 has 16 amino acids.

The rearrangement uses TRBV9 and TRBJ2-1; unclear D gene. Germline-derived CDR1 and CDR2 are SGDLS and YYNGEE. The CDR3 covers 16 residues. V gave up 0 bases and J gave up 0 bases, with 10 bases separating them. CDR3: CASSVGGASSYNEQFF. The CDR3 coding sequence is TGTGCCAGCAGCGTAGGAGGCGCGAGCTCCTACAATGAGCAGTTCTTC.

This clone was found a few times. The V and J genes are TRBV19 and TRBJ1-5; D gene uncertain. The CDR3 is 15 amino acids. Germline loops: CDR1 LNHDA, CDR2 SQIVND (reference sequence). V was clipped by 4 bases and J by 0 bases, with 10 bases between them. The CDR3 here is CASSTTEYSNQPQHF. The CDR3 nucleotides read TGTGCCAGTAGTACAACAGAATATAGCAATCAGCCCCAGCATTTT.

The chain links TRBV7-9 to TRBJ1-1; D not certain. The ends were cut back, 0 bases at V and 4 bases at J, with 18 bases in the middle. This CDR3 spans 17 amino acids. Germline V gene lookup returns CDR1 SEHNR and CDR2 FQNEAQ (reference sequence). CDR3 sequence reads: CASSLAVGLGWSTEAFF. The CDR3 DNA follows: TGTGCCAGCAGCTTAGCCGTCGGGTTAGGATGGAGCACTGAAGCTTTCTTT.

The rearrangement joins TRBV6-2 or TRBV6-3 to TRBJ2-5; TRBD2 aligns across 7 bases. The CDR3 is 15 residues long. The junction had 11 bases not matched to a gene; V was cut back by 5 bases and J by 5 bases. The germline V gene has CDR1 MNHEY and CDR2 SVGEGT. CDR3 DNA: TGTGCCAGCAGTCCGACGGGGAGGGCCTCGGAGACCCAGTACTTC. Its protein is CASSPTGRASETQYF.